This TCR beta chain was documented in a study of esophageal squamous cell carcinoma under preoperative chemotherapy (dated by TCRdb to 2017 to 2018). Describing the broader study: In the study, TCR repertoires were profiled in both peripheral blood T cells and tumor-infiltrating lymphocytes. The study assessed how paclitaxel-nedaplatin chemotherapy affected T-cell receptor repertoires in patients with esophageal squamous cell carcinoma. About 5 patients with primary esophageal squamous cell carcinoma made up the cohort. Repertoires were compared between samples taken before and after paclitaxel-nedaplatin therapy. Overall study outcomes, separate from this receptor: After chemotherapy, peripheral T cells showed a significant rise in TCR diversity, whereas tumor-infiltrating lymphocytes did not. The cohort was small, with only five patients with esophageal squamous cell carcinoma analyzed. Post-treatment tumor-infiltrating lymphocytes appeared to be derived in part from peripheral T cells migrating into the tumor, rather than solely from local clonal changes. Paclitaxel-nedaplatin therapy induced immediate and substantial clonotype frequency changes, with contraction more likely among abundant clones than amplification.

On this clonotype itself: What this receptor recognizes is not known. Base qualities are not at hand, and no much larger clone is one base apart.

The library relied on PCR. The data were produced on a HiSeq X Ten. High-throughput sequencing was used to characterize TCR repertoires. The public reads were reprocessed in TCRdb via fastp at Q25 and MiXCR, keeping in-frame beta chains. Rows are unified per CDR3 protein, each entry keeping the most common DNA and genes. The sample yields around 34,000 distinct CDR3 sequences; approximately 55% were counted once. Roughly 25% of the sample is taken by the ten largest. The sample's time point label, decoded: after preoperative PTX-NDP chemotherapy. Before surgery, patients were given paclitaxel-nedaplatin as preoperative chemotherapy. The CDR3 holds 15 amino acids from the cysteine to the phenylalanine. Only the CDR3 region is kept as DNA, spanning 45 bases read in frame from base 1. The germline V gene (reference sequence) specifies MNHEY as CDR1 and SMNVEV as CDR2. Compared with germline, V lacks 4 bases and J lacks 6 bases; bases without a gene match: 8.

The chain is made from TRBV27 and TRBJ1-4; 7 junctional bases match TRBD1. The TCR sequence derives from a human donor with esophageal squamous cell carcinoma. The donor label of this sample is uncertain. This sample was obtained from a patient given preoperative chemotherapy. This receptor has the CDR3 CASSSQGGAYEKLFF. The DNA sequence reads TGTGCCAGCAGTTCCCAAGGGGGCGCGTATGAAAAACTGTTTTTT. Reference TRBV27 and TRBJ1-4 genes cover what lies past the CDR3, so the full variable domain is EAQVTQNPRYLITVTGKKLTVTCSQNMNHEYMSWYRQDPGLGLRQIYYSMNVEVTDKGDVPEGYKVSRKEKRNFPLILESPSPNQTSLYFCASSSQGGAYEKLFFGSGTQLSVL.